Listed here are 5 T cell receptor beta chains from one sample, sequenced in a study of blood T cells in healthy people across ages. A second PCR of about 7 to 12 cycles used a sample-barcoded 5' primer and a J-beta primer mix. TCRdb re-analysed the 5' RACE reads in MiXCR, keeping a single row per CDR3 protein. The sample shows roughly 2 million distinct CDR3 sequences, 49% of them seen only once. Sequenced material: blood. The receptors were sampled from a woman aged 40 to 50 in good health.

The chain couples TRBV5-1 to TRBJ1-1; D gene unclear. V dropped 4 bases and J dropped 6 bases, with 13 bases sitting between them. Germline CDR1 reads SGHRS; CDR2 reads YFSETQ. The CDR3 extends over 13 amino acids. The CDR3 coding sequence is TGCGCCAGCAGCGAGGTTAGGGTTTCTGAAGCTTTCTTT. It yields the protein CASSEVRVSEAFF.

The rearrangement uses TRBV29-1 and TRBJ2-5, with D hard to call. V lost 6 bases to trimming and J lost 5 bases, with 13 bases between them. This CDR3 spans 12 amino acids. In germline, CDR1 is SQVTM, CDR2 ANQGSEA. The CDR3 region is CSVLWGGETQYF. The CDR3 coding sequence is TGCAGCGTCCTCTGGGGTGGGGAGACCCAGTACTTC.

This clonotype was seen only a few times. The chain couples TRBV29-1 to TRBJ2-1; possibly TRBD1 or TRBD2 for D (5 bases each). Germline V gene lookup returns CDR1 SQVTM and CDR2 ANQGSEA. V lost 1 base and J 7 bases, leaving 17 bases between the germline ends. The CDR3 extends over 15 amino acids. The CDR3 spells CSVEGHSRGVNEQFF. The CDR3 DNA follows: TGCAGCGTTGAAGGGCATAGTCGGGGCGTGAATGAGCAGTTCTTC.

This clonotype was observed a handful of times. The chain couples TRBV7-2 to TRBJ2-7, with D possibly matching TRBD2 (7 bases). Per the germline V gene, CDR1 is SGHTA and CDR2 is FQGNSA. V dropped 0 bases and J dropped 0 bases, with 15 bases sitting between them. This CDR3 region has 17 residues. The CDR3 sequence: CASSLAGRGGYSYEQYF. Written as DNA, the CDR3 is TGTGCCAGCAGCTTAGCAGGTCGCGGGGGCTACTCCTACGAGCAGTACTTC.

The rearrangement links TRBV2 to TRBJ1-4; D is undetermined. The CDR3 is 14 residues long. Germline V lookup: CDR1 SNHLY, CDR2 FYNNEI. Trimming cost V 7 bases and J 2 bases, with 11 bases left between them. CDR3 sequence: CASTMEGTNEKLFF. The CDR3 region has the DNA TGTGCCAGCACCATGGAGGGCACTAATGAAAAACTGTTTTTT.